Listed below are T cell receptor beta chains from one sample, sequenced in a study of T cells in Graves' hyperthyroidism and ophthalmopathy. TCRdb analysed the multiplex PCR reads with MiXCR anew, one entry per CDR3 protein. The sample includes roughly 740,000 distinct CDR3 sequences, around 15% of them seen just once. Sequencing was carried out using blood. Receptors originate from a young man with Graves' hyperthyroidism. Each CDR3 is given with its conserved first and last residue. The D gene is left open where the match is weak. A clone size is listed for some rows: how often the clone was seen (once, few, many), or a class if it is expanded.

j_call: TRBJ2-7
d_call: TRBD2
clone_size: many
v_call: TRBV6-1
cdr3_nt: TGTGCCAGCGCGCGCCTAGCGGGTTTCTACGAGCAGTACTTC
cdr3_aa: CASARLAGFYEQYF

j_call: TRBJ2-1
d_call: .
clone_size: many
v_call: TRBV14
cdr3_nt: TGTGCCAGCAGCCTCCGCTCAATGAATGAGCAGTTCTTC
cdr3_aa: CASSLRSMNEQFF

j_call: TRBJ2-4
d_call: .
clone_size: few
v_call: TRBV15
cdr3_nt: TGTGCCACCAGCAGAGAGCCCTTAGGGGGAAACATTCAGTACTTC
cdr3_aa: CATSREPLGGNIQYF

j_call: TRBJ1-6
d_call: TRBD1
clone_size: .
v_call: TRBV19
cdr3_nt: TGTGCCAGTAGTATCACACAGGGGGATTCACCCCTCCACTTT
cdr3_aa: CASSITQGDSPLHF

j_call: TRBJ2-5
d_call: TRBD2
clone_size: few
v_call: TRBV19
cdr3_nt: TGTGCCAGTAGTATAGATGGGCACCTAGCGGAAGAGACCCAGTACTTC
cdr3_aa: CASSIDGHLAEETQYF

j_call: TRBJ1-3
d_call: .
clone_size: .
v_call: TRBV20-1
cdr3_nt: TGCAGTGCCCCGGGCGACTCTGGAAACACCATATATTTT
cdr3_aa: CSAPGDSGNTIYF

j_call: TRBJ1-5
d_call: .
clone_size: .
v_call: TRBV28
cdr3_nt: TGTGCCAGCAGTTTCGTCCAGGTTCAGCCCCAGCATTTT
cdr3_aa: CASSFVQVQPQHF

j_call: TRBJ1-4
d_call: .
clone_size: few
v_call: TRBV10-3
cdr3_nt: TGTGCCATCAGTGCCCCCCGGACCGGGAACGGGAAACTGTTTTTT
cdr3_aa: CAISAPRTGNGKLFF

j_call: TRBJ2-1
d_call: TRBD2
clone_size: .
v_call: TRBV7-9
cdr3_nt: TGTGCCAGCAGCTTAGAGTGGACTAGCGGGAGCACCTACAATGAGCAGTTCTTC
cdr3_aa: CASSLEWTSGSTYNEQFF

j_call: TRBJ2-7
d_call: .
clone_size: many
v_call: TRBV28
cdr3_nt: TGTGCCAGCACCAAGGACGGATCCTACGAGCAGTACTTC
cdr3_aa: CASTKDGSYEQYF

j_call: TRBJ1-2
d_call: TRBD1
clone_size: many
v_call: TRBV6-1
cdr3_nt: TGTGCCAGCAGTGAAGCGGGACAGGGTGGAGGCTACACCTTC
cdr3_aa: CASSEAGQGGGYTF

j_call: TRBJ1-4
d_call: .
clone_size: once
v_call: TRBV6-1
cdr3_nt: TGTGCCAGCGGCCGGGAGGTTGAAAAACTGTTTTTT
cdr3_aa: CASGREVEKLFF

j_call: TRBJ2-1
d_call: .
clone_size: many
v_call: TRBV11-1
cdr3_nt: TGTGCCAGCAGCCGGGACCTTACTGAGCAGTTCTTC
cdr3_aa: CASSRDLTEQFF

j_call: TRBJ2-5
d_call: .
clone_size: many
v_call: TRBV7-2
cdr3_nt: TGTGCCAGCAGCTTTCGCAGGGGTGAGACCCAGTACTTC
cdr3_aa: CASSFRRGETQYF

j_call: TRBJ2-4
d_call: .
clone_size: .
v_call: TRBV11-3
cdr3_nt: TGTGCCAGCAGCGCCGTTCTAGACAACATTCAGTACTTC
cdr3_aa: CASSAVLDNIQYF

j_call: TRBJ2-1
d_call: .
clone_size: .
v_call: TRBV13
cdr3_nt: TGTGCCAGCAGCTTAGGAGGGGGGGGCGGCGGTACGGGAGTCTCCCTCAATGAGCAGTTCTTC
cdr3_aa: CASSLGGGGGGTGVSLNEQFF

j_call: TRBJ1-4
d_call: TRBD1
clone_size: few
v_call: TRBV15
cdr3_nt: TGTGCCACCAGCATTGGGGGGACAGGGGGCCAAAAACTGTTTTTT
cdr3_aa: CATSIGGTGGQKLFF

j_call: TRBJ2-5
d_call: .
clone_size: few
v_call: TRBV6-9
cdr3_nt: TGTGCCAACAGGTTTCCGACAGGCGGCGAGACCCAGTACTTC
cdr3_aa: CANRFPTGGETQYF

j_call: TRBJ2-7
d_call: TRBD1
clone_size: .
v_call: TRBV20-1
cdr3_nt: TGCAGTGCTAGTCAGGGGGCGTGGGAGCAGTACTTC
cdr3_aa: CSASQGAWEQYF

j_call: TRBJ2-1
d_call: TRBD1
clone_size: many
v_call: TRBV27
cdr3_nt: TGTGCCAGCAGTTCACCGGGACAGGGGGGTAACAATGAGCAGTTCTTC
cdr3_aa: CASSSPGQGGNNEQFF

j_call: TRBJ2-2
d_call: .
clone_size: few
v_call: TRBV28
cdr3_nt: TGTGCCACCCATTCAGGGAACACCGGGGAGCTGTTTTTT
cdr3_aa: CATHSGNTGELFF

j_call: TRBJ2-7
d_call: .
clone_size: few
v_call: TRBV5-1
cdr3_nt: TGCGCCAGCAGCTTGGAAGCGGGCTGGGTCTACGAGCAGTACTTC
cdr3_aa: CASSLEAGWVYEQYF

j_call: TRBJ1-2
d_call: .
clone_size: .
v_call: TRBV19
cdr3_nt: TGTGCCAGTAGTATATCGGTTGGAGCTAACTATGGCTACACCTTC
cdr3_aa: CASSISVGANYGYTF

j_call: TRBJ2-7
d_call: .
clone_size: .
v_call: TRBV25-1
cdr3_nt: TGTGCCAGCAGTGATTACCCCTCCTACGAGCAGTACTTC
cdr3_aa: CASSDYPSYEQYF

j_call: TRBJ1-5
d_call: TRBD1
clone_size: .
v_call: TRBV7-9
cdr3_nt: TGTGCCAGCAGCTGTAAACAGGGGAAGAGCAATCAGCCCCAGCATTTT
cdr3_aa: CASSCKQGKSNQPQHF

j_call: TRBJ2-7
d_call: TRBD1
clone_size: many
v_call: TRBV28
cdr3_nt: TGTGCCAGCAGTTTTGACAGGGTGGACGAGCAGTACTTC
cdr3_aa: CASSFDRVDEQYF

j_call: TRBJ1-2
d_call: TRBD1
clone_size: many
v_call: TRBV27
cdr3_nt: TGTGCCAGCAGTTCCTCAGGGGGCTATGGCTACACCTTC
cdr3_aa: CASSSSGGYGYTF

j_call: TRBJ2-5
d_call: .
clone_size: many
v_call: TRBV5-4
cdr3_nt: TGTGCCAGCAGCGCGGGACACCAACAAGAGACCCAGTACTTC
cdr3_aa: CASSAGHQQETQYF

j_call: TRBJ2-1
d_call: .
clone_size: many
v_call: TRBV7-2
cdr3_nt: TGTGCCAGCAGCTTGCCCCACAATGAGCAGTTCTTC
cdr3_aa: CASSLPHNEQFF

j_call: TRBJ2-5
d_call: TRBD2
clone_size: few
v_call: TRBV29-1
cdr3_nt: TGCAGCGTTGGCGGACTAGCGGGAGGCGAGACCCAGTACTTC
cdr3_aa: CSVGGLAGGETQYF

j_call: TRBJ2-6
d_call: .
clone_size: .
v_call: TRBV7-9
cdr3_nt: TGTGCCAGCACCAAAGGGGCAGGGGCCAACGTCCTGACTTTC
cdr3_aa: CASTKGAGANVLTF

j_call: TRBJ2-3
d_call: .
clone_size: many
v_call: TRBV6-1
cdr3_nt: TGTGCCAGCAGTGTGAACAGCCCTCCAGATACGCAGTATTTT
cdr3_aa: CASSVNSPPDTQYF

j_call: TRBJ2-1
d_call: TRBD2
clone_size: .
v_call: TRBV30
cdr3_nt: TGTGCCTGGAGTGCCTCACCCCCCGTGGTAGCGGGAGGGCTGAATGAGCAGTTCTTC
cdr3_aa: CAWSASPPVVAGGLNEQFF

j_call: TRBJ1-2
d_call: .
clone_size: few
v_call: TRBV5-1
cdr3_nt: TGCGCCAGCAGCTTGGTCGGGACACCTGACTATGGCTACACCTTC
cdr3_aa: CASSLVGTPDYGYTF

j_call: TRBJ2-3
d_call: .
clone_size: few
v_call: TRBV6-1
cdr3_nt: TGTGCCAGCAGCGGCAGGGGCCCCACAGATACGCAGTATTTT
cdr3_aa: CASSGRGPTDTQYF

j_call: TRBJ1-1
d_call: .
clone_size: .
v_call: TRBV20-1
cdr3_nt: TGCAGTGCCTCGGCGGGGGGGGACACTGAAGCTTTCTTT
cdr3_aa: CSASAGGDTEAFF

j_call: TRBJ2-1
d_call: TRBD1
clone_size: once
v_call: TRBV10-3
cdr3_nt: TGTGCCATCAGTGACCCGGGACAGGGTTTTAATGAGCAGTTCTTC
cdr3_aa: CAISDPGQGFNEQFF

j_call: TRBJ2-3
d_call: .
clone_size: many
v_call: TRBV12-3/TRBV12-4
cdr3_nt: TGTGCCAGCAGCCGGCTAGCGGATACGCAGTATTTT
cdr3_aa: CASSRLADTQYF

j_call: TRBJ2-7
d_call: TRBD2
clone_size: many
v_call: TRBV20-1
cdr3_nt: TGCAGTGCGGGAACTAGCGGTCCAGAGCACGAGCAGTACTTC
cdr3_aa: CSAGTSGPEHEQYF

j_call: TRBJ1-2
d_call: .
clone_size: once
v_call: TRBV9
cdr3_nt: TGTGCCAGCAGCGTAGCTTATGGGAGATCTAACTATGGCCACACCTTC
cdr3_aa: CASSVAYGRSNYGHTF

j_call: TRBJ2-5
d_call: .
clone_size: many
v_call: TRBV2
cdr3_nt: TGTGCCAGCAGGCGGACAGCTCAAGAGACCCAGTACTTC
cdr3_aa: CASRRTAQETQYF

j_call: TRBJ2-7
d_call: TRBD1
clone_size: few
v_call: TRBV20-1
cdr3_nt: TGCAGTGCTAGAGAACCACGGAGAGGGGGCTTTTCCGAGCAGTACTTC
cdr3_aa: CSAREPRRGGFSEQYF

j_call: TRBJ2-5
d_call: .
clone_size: .
v_call: TRBV15
cdr3_nt: TGTGCCACCAGCAGGACAGGGCGGGGAGAGACCCAGTACTTC
cdr3_aa: CATSRTGRGETQYF

j_call: TRBJ2-7
d_call: .
clone_size: many
v_call: TRBV5-1
cdr3_nt: TGCGCCAGCAGCCCGGGTACGGAAAAGGCCTACGAGCAGTACTTC
cdr3_aa: CASSPGTEKAYEQYF

j_call: TRBJ2-7
d_call: TRBD1
clone_size: .
v_call: TRBV20-1
cdr3_nt: TGCAGTGCCCGGGACAGGGTAGACGAGCAGTACTTC
cdr3_aa: CSARDRVDEQYF

j_call: TRBJ2-5
d_call: .
clone_size: many
v_call: TRBV5-8
cdr3_nt: TGTGCCAGCAGCTTGCCGGGGGGCCGGGAGACCCAGTACTTC
cdr3_aa: CASSLPGGRETQYF

j_call: TRBJ2-7
d_call: .
clone_size: many
v_call: TRBV27
cdr3_nt: TGTGCCAGCAGTTCTCCTGTGGGGGACTACGAGCAGTACTTC
cdr3_aa: CASSSPVGDYEQYF

j_call: TRBJ2-5
d_call: TRBD2
clone_size: few
v_call: TRBV5-1
cdr3_nt: TGCGCCAGCACCGTTAGCGGGAGGGCCCGGGAGACCCAGTACTTC
cdr3_aa: CASTVSGRARETQYF

j_call: TRBJ1-5
d_call: .
clone_size: few
v_call: TRBV20-1
cdr3_nt: TGCAGTGCTGAAGCCAGGGTACGGGGCTTCGATCAGCCCCAGCATTTT
cdr3_aa: CSAEARVRGFDQPQHF

j_call: TRBJ2-3
d_call: .
clone_size: many
v_call: TRBV15
cdr3_nt: TGTGCCACCAGCAGAGATCGAGGCGGAACCACAGATACGCAGTATTTT
cdr3_aa: CATSRDRGGTTDTQYF

j_call: TRBJ2-1
d_call: TRBD2
clone_size: few
v_call: TRBV20-1
cdr3_nt: TGCAGTGCTAGACTTCCGCGCGGGAGGATAGGCAATGAGCAGTTCTTC
cdr3_aa: CSARLPRGRIGNEQFF

j_call: TRBJ2-7
d_call: .
clone_size: many
v_call: TRBV28
cdr3_nt: TGTGCCAGCAGTTTAGGGCTAGCGGAGCAGTACTTC
cdr3_aa: CASSLGLAEQYF

j_call: TRBJ1-5
d_call: .
clone_size: few
v_call: TRBV7-8
cdr3_nt: TGTGCCAGCAGTTTAGTGAGCCCCGGATATCAGCCCCAGCATTTT
cdr3_aa: CASSLVSPGYQPQHF

j_call: TRBJ2-7
d_call: TRBD2
clone_size: many
v_call: TRBV20-1
cdr3_nt: TGCAGTGTCCTAGCGGGAGGAATGGGGTACGAGCAGTACTTC
cdr3_aa: CSVLAGGMGYEQYF

j_call: TRBJ2-2
d_call: .
clone_size: few
v_call: TRBV7-6
cdr3_nt: TGTGCCAGCAGCTCAGGGACAAGACCGAACACCGGGGAGCTGTTTTTT
cdr3_aa: CASSSGTRPNTGELFF

j_call: TRBJ2-1
d_call: .
clone_size: .
v_call: TRBV7-2
cdr3_nt: TGTGCCAGCAGCCCTAGAATACTAGCTCTTGAAAATGAGCAGTTCTTC
cdr3_aa: CASSPRILALENEQFF

j_call: TRBJ2-7
d_call: .
clone_size: few
v_call: TRBV15
cdr3_nt: TGTGCCACCAGCAGAATCGACAGCTACGAGCAGTACTTC
cdr3_aa: CATSRIDSYEQYF